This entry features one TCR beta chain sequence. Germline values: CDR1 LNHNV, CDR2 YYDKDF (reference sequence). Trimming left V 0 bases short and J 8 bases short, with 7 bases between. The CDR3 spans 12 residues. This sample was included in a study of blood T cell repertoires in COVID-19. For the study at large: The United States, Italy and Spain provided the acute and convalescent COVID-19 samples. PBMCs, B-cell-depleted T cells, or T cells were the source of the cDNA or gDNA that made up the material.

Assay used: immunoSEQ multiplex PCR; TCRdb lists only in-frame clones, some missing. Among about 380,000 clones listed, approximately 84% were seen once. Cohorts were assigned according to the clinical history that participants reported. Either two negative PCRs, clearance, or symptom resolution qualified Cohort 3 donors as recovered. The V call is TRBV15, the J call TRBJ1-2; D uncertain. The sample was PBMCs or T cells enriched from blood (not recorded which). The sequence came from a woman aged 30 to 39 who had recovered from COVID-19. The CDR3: CATSRDREGYTF. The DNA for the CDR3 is TGTGCCACCAGCAGAGATAGAGAGGGCTACACCTTC.